This TCR beta chain was documented in a study of cytomegalovirus exposure and HLA in healthy donors (dated by TCRdb to 2016 to 2017). Background on the whole study: An earlier analysis of approximately 590 of the donors reported 276 Gb of sequence data and 100 million to 140 million unique TCR beta sequences from about 200 million T cells. Roughly 300 gigabases of sequencing data and around 87 million unique TCR sequences were included in an early release covering several hundred HLA-typed donors. Of the 300 to 450 genotyped donors, 65% to 90% fell in the genetic ancestry cluster associated with self-reported Caucasian donors. The study aimed to test whether signatures of past pathogen exposure could be identified by cataloging public T cell receptors. Using immunosequencing, the study profiled T cell repertoires from fewer than 700 subjects and related those repertoires to cytomegalovirus serostatus. In addition to the first cohort of 500 to 850 subjects, a separate validation cohort of approximately 130 different subjects was used. To predict cytomegalovirus infection status, the study brought together high-throughput TCR immunosequencing, statistical association of individual TCRs with disease status, and machine learning. In a later analysis, previously published TCR beta repertoires from 666 donors were re-analyzed and high-resolution HLA genotyping was added so that TCR occurrence patterns could be studied. The later analysis used no new phenotypic data to find candidate immune exposures, relying instead on TCR beta sequences and their occurrence across donors. To decide whether each TCR beta V gene segment behaved as functional or pseudogenic, an earlier analysis of approximately 620 of the donors relied on high-throughput TCR beta sequencing. Donor age, sex, ethnicity and CMV serostatus were compiled alongside the repertoire data. Genome-wide SNP genotypes for about 65% of the roughly 670 donors were used in a later genetic analysis, which treated that subset as a discovery cohort. Every repertoire in the discovery cohort had been generated on one and the same sequencing platform. Class I and class II HLA loci were covered by the typing at four-digit resolution. Typing coverage differed by locus: A, B, C, DRB1 and DQB1 were typed in roughly 629-630 donors, DQA1 in about 500, DPA1 in roughly 590, and DPB1 in just under 490. About five DR-DQ haplotypes were treated as single units for association and clustering because of strong linkage in the cohort. Among about 360 genotyped donors of the cohort, an average of approximately 250,000 unique TCR beta nucleotide sequences were sequenced per donor, roughly 18% of them non-productive. General conclusions and limits of the study: A further reported finding was that TCR beta sequences accurately predicted the HLA-A and HLA-B alleles for most subjects in the first cohort. Over 15 rarely observed V segments, including chromosome 9 orphons, were excluded from the earlier analysis of some 590 of the donors because counts were too low. In vitro tests confirmed that three of the cytomegalovirus-associated TCR beta chains recognize cytomegalovirus antigens. It was suggested by the authors that the approach could potentially be generalized to other disease states and immunological phenotypes. Cytomegalovirus status was reported to be diagnosed by the classifier with high specificity and sensitivity in both the original and validation cohorts. For the cohort, immune exposure information was limited to CMV serostatus. Some IMGT-functional V segments, including TRBV6-2 and TRBV6-3, could not be distinguished by the 87-base-pair reads and were therefore excluded. Specific HLA alleles were associated with 15,000 to 20,000 TCR beta sequences at a false discovery rate of 0.05 in a later analysis. Compared with the approximately 670-donor mean, donors in an Asian-associated ancestry cluster had fewer N-insertions in productive TCRs, according to a later genetic analysis. A later analysis found that most CMV-associated TCR beta chains appeared HLA-restricted, with HLA associations seemingly driven largely by CMV exposure. Broadly in line with IMGT annotations, most TCR beta V segments showed up in productive rearrangements about 87% or about 30% of the time in an earlier analysis of several hundred of the donors. When HLA alleles, especially DR and DQ, strongly co-occurred, TCR associations were difficult to assign to individual alleles. A later analysis found that TCR association rates varied across HLA loci, with DRB1 alleles showing the most associated TCRs and HLA-C alleles the fewest. A later genetic analysis associated a missense DCLRE1C variant with V-gene and J-gene trimming of TCR beta chains, and an independent cohort replicated the association. Across donors, most TCR sequences were observed very rarely, whereas some public TCRs were present in many individuals. Linkage disequilibrium might explain the correlated functional status among segregating V segments, but an unknown experimental factor could not be excluded. A group of highly shared sequence variants was considered likely to be a technical artifact of the sequencing pipeline. A total of about 180 TCR beta chains were listed by the study as associated with cytomegalovirus. Because some donors lacked HLA typing at each locus, the association tests relied only on the typed subset. The presence/absence analyses assumed that sequencing depth was roughly uniform across donors, and that assumption may not be true. In this cohort, only TCR beta chains were sequenced, and detectable features were limited by the absence of alpha or paired-chain data. In a later analysis, several top co-occurrence clusters were reported to appear linked to parvovirus B19, influenza, CMV and Epstein-Barr virus. In a later analysis, HLA-associated TCR beta chains were found to be more clonally expanded and to have lower generation probabilities than equally common non-associated chains.

In total, roughly 710 healthy bone marrow donors made up the cohort. All cohort members were sampled while nominally healthy, although unrecorded immune exposures were likely present. The donor was CMV seropositive and belonged to the group of some 290 seropositive cohort members. Each donor provided a peripheral blood sample, and peripheral blood mononuclear cells were used for TCR beta sequencing. The Qiagen DNeasy Blood Extraction Kit was used to extract genomic DNA from the blood cell samples. CDR1 and CDR2 are read off the germline V gene as MNHEY and SVGAGI. Measured from the cysteine to the phenylalanine, the CDR3 is 14 residues long. Only CDR3 DNA is held: 42 bases, read in frame from base 1. Trimming takes 7 bases off V and 0 bases off J; junction bases not matched to a gene: 6. The library was made by the immunoSEQ multiplex PCR assay. For the multiplex PCR, a mixture combining 60 forward primers for TCR Vbeta segments and 13 reverse primers for TCR Jbeta segments was used. The CDR3 region of rearranged TCR beta genes was amplified from genomic DNA by a multiplex PCR assay. The Illumina HiSeq System was used to sequence the amplified TCR beta libraries as 87-base-pair reads. The paper's processing steps were these. Across the 700 or so repertoires, a later analysis counted approximately 83 million unique TCR beta chains, around 11 million of which were shared by at least two donors. Raw reads were error-corrected and collapsed into unique sequences with a nearest-neighbor algorithm that merged closely related sequences to remove PCR and sequencing errors. Alignment of CDR3 sequences to IMGT reference sequences was used to assign V, D and J gene segments. For a sequence to be retained, a match of at least six nucleotides was required to both a V gene segment and a J gene segment. A rearrangement counted as productive if the CDR3 had no stop codons and remained in frame with V and J, and every other rearrangement counted as non-productive. CDR3 was defined by IMGT convention, running from the second conserved V-encoded cysteine to the conserved J-encoded phenylalanine. The earlier analysis of 500 to 650 of the donors excluded any sequence lacking an unambiguous match to a single V gene segment. In an earlier analysis of 587 of the donors, a V segment was called functional when productive rearrangements were above 56.7%, and segregating when the standard deviation between donors exceeded 5%. A statistical classification framework was built for diagnosing cytomegalovirus status from the catalog of TCR beta chain sequences. In a later analysis, TCR nucleotide sequences were compared against IMGT/GENE-DB human TR gene sequences so that V and J genes could be assigned. A later analysis assigned CDR3 sequences and most-parsimonious VDJ recombination scenarios with the TCRdist pipeline. In a later analysis, each TCR beta chain was defined by its CDR3 amino acid sequence together with its V-gene family, and reads without a unique V-gene family were excluded. As a way to deal with suspected cross-contamination and a sequencing artifact, a later analysis dropped approximately 590 nucleotide sequences that were highly shared and had low generation probability. A later analysis calculated a clonal expansion index for each public chain from normalized within-repertoire ranks of inferred template counts. In a later analysis, generation probabilities were computed with a VDJ recombination model fitted to out-of-frame rearrangements, and the resulting probabilities were checked against IGoR. A later analysis scored TCR-TCR, TCR-HLA and TCR-CMV co-occurrence with hypergeometric tests, applying a repertoire-size bias correction to TCR pairs. False discovery rates were estimated in a later analysis by permuting HLA or CMV assignments 20 times. A later analysis grouped co-occurring TCRs with DBSCAN, adding TCRdist sequence similarity when clustering within HLA-allele-positive subsets. Repertoires with fewer than 30,000 or more than 120,000 public chains were left out of co-occurrence clustering, as were four to six repertoires with anomalous nucleotide sharing. The table comes from immuneACCESS by way of TCRdb, which keeps in-frame sequences with V and J called. Part of the clones is missing from these tables; in studies checked, under half for an unresolved V gene and the rest for unknown reasons. V and J calls and clone size are as listed in that table; D and trimming were resolved from the DNA. Here the sample has 130,000 to 150,000 clones; 70% to 85% occur a single time. The ten biggest clones cover approximately 8.2% of the sample.

Remarks on this clone: Which antigen it targets is not known. Per-nucleotide qualities are absent, and no much larger clonotype sits a single base away.

Sequencing used PBMCs. The sequence links TRBV6-5 to TRBJ2-7, with 7 junctional bases fitting TRBD1. The sequence derives from a woman between 45 and 60 years old in good health and CMV-seropositive. The CDR3 reads as follows: CASTSAGGSYEQYF. The sequenced DNA is TGTGCCAGCACCTCAGCAGGGGGCTCCTACGAGCAGTACTTC.